The source of this T cell receptor beta chain is a study of blood T cells in healthy people across ages. Overall study context: Template-switching capture recovered about one barcoded beta molecule per two T cells. Study-wide results and caveats: Samples with more naive T cells showed higher observed beta diversity.

A second PCR of roughly 7 to 11 cycles used a sample-barcoded 5' primer and a J-beta primer mix. Each CDR3 protein gets one entry after TCRdb re-called the 5' RACE reads with MiXCR. This table has roughly 730,000 distinct CDR3 sequences, 45% to 70% appearing once. Germline lookup yields CDR1 SGHRS and CDR2 YFSETQ. The V and J ends lost 3 bases and 5 bases respectively, with 15 bases between them. The CDR3 covers 15 residues. About this clonotype itself: What it binds is not known.

This receptor was taken from a man in his forties in good health. The chain uses TRBV5-1 and TRBJ2-1; D is tentatively TRBD1 or TRBD2 (5 bases each). Sequenced: blood. The CDR3 protein is CASSSTGPVNNEQFF. CDR3 bases: TGCGCCAGCAGCTCTACGGGACCAGTCAACAATGAGCAGTTCTTC. Full variable domain (outside the CDR3, taken from reference TRBV5-1 and TRBJ2-1): KAGVTQTPRYLIKTRGQQVTLSCSPISGHRSVSWYQQTPGQGLQFLFEYFSETQRNKGNFPGRFSGRQFSNSRSEMNVSTLELGDSALYLCASSSTGPVNNEQFFGPGTRLTVL.